These T cell receptor beta chains were read from a single sample in a study of blood T cell repertoires in COVID-19. Data came from immunoSEQ multiplex PCR; TCRdb stores just in-frame clones and leaves some out. This table has fewer than 200,000 clones, roughly four fifths appearing once. Sequences were obtained from peripheral blood. Source of these receptors: a woman aged 70-85 years with COVID-19, enrolled during active disease. Each CDR3 is given without its conserved first and last residue. Each record gives: V gene, CDR3 length, CDR3 protein.

TRBV18,14,ASSPSGGLSTDTQY
TRBV18,12,ASSPTTANYGYT
TRBV5-5,14,ASSPSWGRVNTEAF
TRBV18,13,ASSPLRTVYNEQF
TRBV6-6,12,ASSPRGGETEAF
TRBV7-2,11,ASSLDLRGTQY
TRBV25-1,12,ASSGPIPDTEAF
TRBV9,14,ASSGGTSGSYNEQF
TRBV18,12,ASSQRTGSDEQY
TRBV27,13,ASSLEAGGPYEQY
TRBV6-5,12,ASNRNRGGTEAF
TRBV19,14,ASSIDGVDAGETQY
TRBV6-5,12,ASSLAVTYYEQY
TRBV5-1,15,ASSLQGTGINTGELF
TRBV30,13,AWSPGQGTTDTQY
TRBV4-2,15,ASSQDASFFSYNEQF
TRBV10-3,11,AISDSSSTEAF
TRBV27,14,ASSLNPTDRGKEQY
TRBV27,13,ASSSPSGGAETQY
TRBV5-8,12,ASSLGGIGYGYT
TRBV6-4,13,ASSDSAMGGGEQF
TRBV7-6,13,ASSLRPGQLYEQY
TRBV6-6,15,ASSPDGGAGLNYGYT
TRBV7-8,12,ASSSGTGGSGYT
TRBV7-2,12,ASSLAGQGSGYT
TRBV28,15,ATEPQRGSLNTGELF
TRBV6-5,12,ASRFTGTNTEAF
TRBV15,16,ATSRDRGTSGKGETQY
TRBV7-2,12,ASSFGTGYSPLH